This T cell receptor (beta chain) comes out of a study of blood T cell repertoires in COVID-19. Sequencing used immunoSEQ multiplex PCR; TCRdb keeps in-frame clones, though not all of them. This sample has fewer than 400,000 clones, with roughly nine tenths found just once. Trimming took off 8 bases at V and 0 bases at J, with 8 bases between the two ends. The CDR3 runs to 13 residues. Germline-derived CDR1 and CDR2 are SGHRS and YFSETQ. Donors were grouped by their self-reported clinical history. V usage is TRBV5-1 and J usage is TRBJ1-4, with D maybe TRBD1 (5 bases). The sequence came from a man aged 60 to 75 who had recovered from COVID-19. Sample: PBMCs or T cells enriched from blood (not recorded which). The CDR3 coding sequence is TGCGCCAGTAGACAGCCAACTAATGAAAAACTGTTTTTT. Residues: CASRQPTNEKLFF.